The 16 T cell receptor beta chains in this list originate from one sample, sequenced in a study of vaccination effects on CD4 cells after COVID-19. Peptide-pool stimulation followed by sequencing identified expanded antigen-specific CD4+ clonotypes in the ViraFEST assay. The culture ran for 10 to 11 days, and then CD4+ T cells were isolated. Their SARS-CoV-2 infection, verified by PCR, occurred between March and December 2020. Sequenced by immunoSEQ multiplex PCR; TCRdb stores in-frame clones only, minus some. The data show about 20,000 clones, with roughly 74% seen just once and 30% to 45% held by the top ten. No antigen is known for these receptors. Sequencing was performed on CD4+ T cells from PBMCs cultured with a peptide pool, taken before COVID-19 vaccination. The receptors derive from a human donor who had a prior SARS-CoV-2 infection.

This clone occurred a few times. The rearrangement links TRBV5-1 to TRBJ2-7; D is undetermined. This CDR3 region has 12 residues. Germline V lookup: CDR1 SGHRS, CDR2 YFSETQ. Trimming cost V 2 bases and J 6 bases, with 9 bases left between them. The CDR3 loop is CASSFSPGEQYF. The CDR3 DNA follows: TGCGCCAGCAGCTTCTCTCCTGGCGAGCAGTACTTC.

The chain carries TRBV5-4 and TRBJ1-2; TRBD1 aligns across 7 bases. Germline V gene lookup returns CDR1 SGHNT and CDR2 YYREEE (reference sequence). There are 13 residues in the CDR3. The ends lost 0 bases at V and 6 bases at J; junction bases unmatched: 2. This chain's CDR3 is CASSLEGGNGYTF. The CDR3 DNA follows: TGTGCCAGCAGCTTGGAAGGGGGCAATGGCTACACCTTC. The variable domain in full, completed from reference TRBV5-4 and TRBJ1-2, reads ETGVTQSPTHLIKTRGQQVTLRCSSQSGHNTVSWYQQALGQGPQFIFQYYREEENGRGNFPPRFSGLQFPNYSSELNVNALELDDSALYLCASSLEGGNGYTFGSGTRLTVV.

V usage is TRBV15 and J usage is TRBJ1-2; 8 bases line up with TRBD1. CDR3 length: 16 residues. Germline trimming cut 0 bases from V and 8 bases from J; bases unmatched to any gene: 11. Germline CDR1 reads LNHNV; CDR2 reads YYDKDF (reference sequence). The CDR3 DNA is TGTGCCACCAGCAGAGATCGAACTCGGACAGGGTTAGGCTACACCTTC. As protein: CATSRDRTRTGLGYTF.

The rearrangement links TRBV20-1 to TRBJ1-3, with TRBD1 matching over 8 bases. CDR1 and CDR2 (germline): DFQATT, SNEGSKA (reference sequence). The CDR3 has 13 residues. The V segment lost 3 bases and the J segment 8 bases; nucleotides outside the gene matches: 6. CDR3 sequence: CSASMTGEDTIYF. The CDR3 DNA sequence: TGCAGTGCTAGTATGACAGGGGAAGACACCATATATTTT.

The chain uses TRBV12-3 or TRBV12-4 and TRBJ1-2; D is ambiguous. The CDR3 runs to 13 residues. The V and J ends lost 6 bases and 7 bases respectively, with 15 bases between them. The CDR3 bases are TGTGCCAGCAGCCCGACGTGGGAGGGTGGCTACACCTTC. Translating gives CASSPTWEGGYTF.

CDR3 region: CASSPRTGGYEQYF. As DNA, the CDR3 is TGTGCCAGTAGTCCGCGGACAGGGGGGTACGAGCAGTACTTC. This chain uses TRBV19 with TRBJ2-7; TRBD1 matches 10 bases. V lost 5 bases and J lost 4; bases outside the gene matches: 5. The CDR3 runs to 14 residues. Germline V gives CDR1 LNHDA, CDR2 SQIVND (reference sequence).

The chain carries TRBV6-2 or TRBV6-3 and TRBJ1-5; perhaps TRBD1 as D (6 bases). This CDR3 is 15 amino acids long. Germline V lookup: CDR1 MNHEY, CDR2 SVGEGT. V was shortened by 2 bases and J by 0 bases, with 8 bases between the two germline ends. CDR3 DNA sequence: TGTGCCAGCAGTTACGGGACATATAGCAATCAGCCCCAGCATTTT. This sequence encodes CASSYGTYSNQPQHF.

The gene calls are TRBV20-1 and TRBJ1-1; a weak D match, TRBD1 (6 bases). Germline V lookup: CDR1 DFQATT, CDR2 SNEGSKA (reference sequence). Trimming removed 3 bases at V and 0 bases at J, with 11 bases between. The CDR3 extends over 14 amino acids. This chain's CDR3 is CSASGQWMNTEAFF. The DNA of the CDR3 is TGCAGTGCTAGTGGACAGTGGATGAACACTGAAGCTTTCTTT.

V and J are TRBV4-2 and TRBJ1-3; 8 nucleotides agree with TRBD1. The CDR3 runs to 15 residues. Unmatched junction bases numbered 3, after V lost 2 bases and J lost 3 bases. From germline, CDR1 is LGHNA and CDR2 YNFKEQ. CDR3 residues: CASSQLDRGGNTIYF. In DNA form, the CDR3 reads TGTGCCAGCAGCCAATTAGACAGGGGTGGAAACACCATATATTTT.

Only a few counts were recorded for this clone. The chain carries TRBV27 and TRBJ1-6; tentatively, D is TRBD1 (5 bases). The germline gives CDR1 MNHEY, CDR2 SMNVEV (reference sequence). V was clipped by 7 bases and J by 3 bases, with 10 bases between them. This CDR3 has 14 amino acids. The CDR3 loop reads CASTIRGYNSPLHF. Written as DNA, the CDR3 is TGTGCCAGCACCATTAGGGGCTATAATTCACCCCTCCACTTT.

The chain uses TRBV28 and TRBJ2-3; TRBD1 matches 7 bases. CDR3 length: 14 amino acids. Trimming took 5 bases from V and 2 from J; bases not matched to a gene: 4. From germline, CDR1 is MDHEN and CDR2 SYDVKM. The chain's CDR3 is CASSRDSLTDTQYF. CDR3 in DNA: TGTGCCAGCAGTCGGGACAGCCTCACAGATACGCAGTATTTT.

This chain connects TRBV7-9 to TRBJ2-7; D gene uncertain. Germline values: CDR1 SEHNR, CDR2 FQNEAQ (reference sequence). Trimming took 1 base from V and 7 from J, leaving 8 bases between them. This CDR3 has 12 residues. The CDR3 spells CASSLGGVEQYF. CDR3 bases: TGTGCCAGCAGCTTAGGAGGAGTGGAGCAGTACTTC.

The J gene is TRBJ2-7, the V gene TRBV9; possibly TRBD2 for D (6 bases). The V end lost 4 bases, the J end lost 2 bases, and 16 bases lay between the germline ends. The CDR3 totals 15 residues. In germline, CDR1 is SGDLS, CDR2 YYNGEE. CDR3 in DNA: TGTGCCAGCAGCCCCCTTGGGCTAGCGACCTACGAGCAGTACTTC. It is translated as CASSPLGLATYEQYF. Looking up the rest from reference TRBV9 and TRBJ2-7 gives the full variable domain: DSGVTQTPKHLITATGQRVTLRCSPRSGDLSVYWYQQSLDQGLQFLIQYYNGEERAKGNILERFSAQQFPDLHSELNLSSLELGDSALYFCASSPLGLATYEQYFGPGTRLTVT.

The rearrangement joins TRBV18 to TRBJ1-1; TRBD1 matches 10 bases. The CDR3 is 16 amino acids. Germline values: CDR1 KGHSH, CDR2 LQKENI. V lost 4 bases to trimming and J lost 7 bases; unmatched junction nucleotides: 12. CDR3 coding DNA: TGTGCCAGCTCACGACGGACAGGGGGTGGGGAGAGTGAAGCTTTCTTT. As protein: CASSRRTGGGESEAFF.

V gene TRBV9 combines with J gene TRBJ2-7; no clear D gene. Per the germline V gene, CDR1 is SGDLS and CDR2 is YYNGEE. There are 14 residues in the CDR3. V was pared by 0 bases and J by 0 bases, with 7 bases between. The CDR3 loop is CASSVEGSSYEQYF. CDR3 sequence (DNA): TGTGCCAGCAGCGTAGAAGGTAGCTCCTACGAGCAGTACTTC.

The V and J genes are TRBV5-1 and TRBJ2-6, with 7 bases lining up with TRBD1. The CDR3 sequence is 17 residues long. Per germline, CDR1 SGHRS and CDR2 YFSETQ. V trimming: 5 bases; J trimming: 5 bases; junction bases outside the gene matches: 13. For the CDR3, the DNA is TGCGCCAGCAGAAGGGGGTCGACGACAGGGCGGGCCAACGTCCTGACTTTC. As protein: CASRRGSTTGRANVLTF.